The 16 T cell receptor beta chains reported below all come from one sample, sequenced in a study of cytomegalovirus exposure and HLA in healthy donors. Researchers ran the PCR with 60 Vbeta and 13 Jbeta primers. Generated by immunoSEQ multiplex PCR, the TCRdb table keeps only in-frame clones and is missing some. The sample lists approximately 150,000 clones, roughly 79% occurring once. The sequencing sample was made of PBMCs. The receptor set was obtained from a woman aged 40 to 50 in good health and CMV-seronegative.

The chain uses TRBV2 and TRBJ1-1; unclear D gene. CDR3 length equals 10 residues. V gave up 7 bases and J gave up 7 bases, with 7 bases separating them. Germline CDR1 is SNHLY and CDR2 is FYNNEI. The CDR3 sequence is CASTAGEAFF. The CDR3 DNA reads TGTGCCAGCACCGCCGGTGAAGCTTTCTTT. Full variable domain (remainder filled in from reference TRBV2 and TRBJ1-1): EPEVTQTPSHQVTQMGQEVILRCVPISNHLYFYWYRQILGQKVEFLVSFYNNEISEKSEIFDDQFSVERPDGSNFTLKIRSTKLEDSAMYFCASTAGEAFFGQGTRLTVV.

This clone was found a few times. The chain combines TRBV7-9 with TRBJ2-7; 13 nucleotides align to TRBD2. Per germline, CDR1 SEHNR and CDR2 FQNEAQ (reference sequence). J lost 12 bases, V lost 6 bases, and 11 bases had no gene match. The CDR3 length is 14 residues. The CDR3 protein is CASSPTGLAGDSYF. The CDR3 DNA reads TGTGCCAGCAGTCCAACTGGACTAGCGGGAGATTCGTACTTC.

V is TRBV5-1 and J is TRBJ2-5; TRBD1 might be the D (6 bases). V was cut by 1 base and J by 5 bases, with 15 bases left in between. Germline CDR1 reads SGHRS; CDR2 reads YFSETQ. This CDR3 is 15 amino acids long. In nucleotides, the CDR3 is TGCGCCAGCAGCTTGACGGGCCAGGGGCAGGAGACCCAGTACTTC. Translated: CASSLTGQGQETQYF.

The V and J genes are TRBV19 and TRBJ1-2; perhaps TRBD1 as D (5 bases). Germline V CDR1 and CDR2: LNHDA, SQIVND (reference sequence). The V gene lost 3 bases and the J gene lost 6 bases, with 20 bases spanning the gap. This CDR3 is built from 16 residues. CDR3 in DNA: TGTGCCAGTAGTATTAACGGGGGACTAACGGGGGATGGCTACACCTTC. Residues: CASSINGGLTGDGYTF.

The rearrangement uses TRBV20-1 and TRBJ2-1, with unresolved D. CDR3 length: 11 residues. The ends were cut back, 6 bases at V and 8 bases at J, with 11 bases in the middle. Germline values: CDR1 DFQATT, CDR2 SNEGSKA (reference sequence). The CDR3 bases are TGCAGTGCAAGATTCCGTCATGAGCAGTTCTTC. Encoded protein: CSARFRHEQFF.

The chain is built from TRBV5-6 and TRBJ2-1; 7 positions match TRBD2. CDR3 length equals 14 residues. In germline, CDR1 is SGHDT, CDR2 YYEEEE. V shed 0 bases, J shed 5 bases, and the junction held 2 bases outside the gene matches. CDR3 DNA sequence: TGTGCCAGCAGCTTGGGGACTAGGAACAATGAGCAGTTCTTC. It encodes CASSLGTRNNEQFF. Filled out from reference TRBV5-6 and TRBJ2-1, the complete variable domain reads DAGVTQSPTHLIKTRGQQVTLRCSPKSGHDTVSWYQQALGQGPQFIFQYYEEEERQRGNFPDRFSGHQFPNYSSELNVNALLLGDSALYLCASSLGTRNNEQFFGPGTRLTVL.

The chain is built from TRBV11-2 and TRBJ2-7; 14 nucleotides match TRBD2. V dropped 5 bases and J dropped 6; count of bases not matched to a gene: 9. Germline CDR1 and CDR2: SGHAT and FQNNGV. The CDR3 sequence is 16 residues long. CDR3 in amino acids: CASSPRLAGGPGEQYF. The CDR3 nucleotides are TGTGCCAGCAGCCCTCGACTAGCGGGAGGGCCGGGCGAGCAGTACTTC.

This clone was seen a few times. V usage is TRBV7-8 and J usage is TRBJ2-3, with 7 bases fitting TRBD2. The CDR3 has 14 amino acids. The germline V gene encodes CDR1 SGHVS and CDR2 FQNEAQ. Trimming took 2 bases from V and 4 from J; bases not matched to a gene: 3. The CDR3 coding sequence is TGTGCCAGCAGCTTAAGCGGGGAGGCAGATACGCAGTATTTT. Protein: CASSLSGEADTQYF.

This clone was detected only a few times. V is TRBV4-2 and J is TRBJ2-3; 7 positions match TRBD1. Per germline, CDR1 LGHNA and CDR2 YNFKEQ. V lost 1 base, J lost 0 bases, and 13 bases stayed unmatched. The CDR3 consists of 19 residues. The chain's CDR3 is CASSQVVTGGQASTDTQYF. The CDR3 DNA reads as TGTGCCAGCAGCCAAGTGGTCACAGGTGGACAGGCCAGCACAGATACGCAGTATTTT.

J is TRBJ2-1 and V is TRBV14; 7 positions match TRBD1. V shed 5 bases and J 7 bases; nucleotides not matched to a gene: 11. CDR1 SGHDN and CDR2 FVKESK come from the germline V gene. The CDR3 has 15 residues. The CDR3 coding sequence is TGTGCCAGCAGCGGCTTGACAGGGAATTGGAATGAGCAGTTCTTC. It yields the protein CASSGLTGNWNEQFF. Combining the CDR3 with reference TRBV14 and TRBJ2-1 gives the whole variable domain EAGVTQFPSHSVIEKGQTVTLRCDPISGHDNLYWYRRVMGKEIKFLLHFVKESKQDESGMPNNRFLAERTGGTYSTLKVQPAELEDSGVYFCASSGLTGNWNEQFFGPGTRLTVL.

V and J are TRBV19 and TRBJ2-1, with a possible D match to TRBD2 (5 bases). The CDR3 spans 12 residues. Germline V lookup: CDR1 LNHDA, CDR2 SQIVND (reference sequence). CDR3 nucleotides: TGTGTGTCCGGAGATCGGGGAAATGAGCAGTTCTTC. Amino acids: CVSGDRGNEQFF.

V usage is TRBV30 and J usage is TRBJ2-4, with D possibly matching TRBD1 (6 bases). The V and J ends lost 3 bases and 6 bases respectively, with 21 bases between them. Germline-derived CDR1 and CDR2 are GTSNPN and SVGIG (reference sequence). The CDR3 is made up of 16 amino acids. This chain's CDR3 is CAWSGLMDSLGNIQYF. In nucleotides, the CDR3 is TGTGCCTGGAGCGGACTCATGGACAGCCTCGGAAACATTCAGTACTTC. The full variable domain, its missing parts supplied by reference TRBV30 and TRBJ2-4, is SQTIHQWPATLVQPVGSPLSLECTVEGTSNPNLYWYRQAAGRGLQLLFYSVGIGQISSEVPQNLSASRPQDRQFILSSKKLLLSDSGFYLCAWSGLMDSLGNIQYFGAGTRLSVL.

This clone was found a few times. The rearrangement uses TRBV9 and TRBJ2-5; D possibly corresponds to TRBD2 (5 bases). V lost 1 base and J lost 2, with 6 bases in between. The CDR3 has 13 residues. CDR1 and CDR2 (germline): SGDLS, YYNGEE. CDR3 DNA: TGTGCCAGCAGCGTAAGCGGACAAGAGACCCAGTACTTC. Amino acid sequence: CASSVSGQETQYF.

The V call is TRBV27, the J call TRBJ2-7, with 7 bases aligning to TRBD2. Germline-derived CDR1 and CDR2 are MNHEY and SMNVEV (reference sequence). The CDR3 runs to 14 residues. V gave up 5 bases and J gave up 0 bases; unmatched junction bases: 4. CDR3 sequence reads: CASSRDYSSYEQYF. The CDR3 region has the DNA TGTGCCAGCAGTAGGGACTACTCCTCCTACGAGCAGTACTTC.

The rearrangement links TRBV30 to TRBJ2-2; 7 bases are a match to TRBD1. The CDR3 length is 15 residues. The junction had 11 bases not matched to a gene; V was cut back by 4 bases and J by 6 bases. Germline CDR1 and CDR2: GTSNPN and SVGIG (reference sequence). CDR3 coding DNA: TGTGCCTGGACTAGGGGGCTCCTAATCGCCGGGGAGCTGTTTTTT. Residues: CAWTRGLLIAGELFF. Variable domain in full (rest from reference TRBV30 and TRBJ2-2): SQTIHQWPATLVQPVGSPLSLECTVEGTSNPNLYWYRQAAGRGLQLLFYSVGIGQISSEVPQNLSASRPQDRQFILSSKKLLLSDSGFYLCAWTRGLLIAGELFFGEGSRLTVL.

For the CDR3, the DNA is TGTGCCAGCAGCACGGACGCGACTAGCGGAATAGAGACCCAGTACTTC. The encoded protein is CASSTDATSGIETQYF. The chain employs TRBV9 and TRBJ2-5; 9 nucleotides agree with TRBD2. V shed 4 bases, J shed 4 bases, and the junction held 11 bases outside the gene matches. Germline CDR1 is SGDLS and CDR2 is YYNGEE. The CDR3 runs to 16 residues.